The 29 T cell receptor beta chains reported below all come from one sample, sequenced in a study of blood T cell repertoires in COVID-19. Profiling relied on immunoSEQ multiplex PCR, and the TCRdb table lists in-frame clones only, not all of them. The repertoire holds about 200,000 clones, with approximately 92% as singletons. Material for sequencing was PBMCs or T cells enriched from blood (not recorded which). Receptors originate from a woman aged 40 to 50 with acute COVID-19.

The J gene is TRBJ1-1, the V gene TRBV10-2; unclear D gene. The CDR3 length is 17 residues. CDR1 and CDR2 from the germline V gene are WSHSY and SAAADI. V was shortened by 2 bases and J by 1 base, with 17 bases between the two germline ends. CDR3 protein: CASSEPRLGLRNTEAFF. The CDR3 DNA sequence: TGCGCCAGCAGTGAGCCTCGGTTGGGCCTTCGGAACACTGAAGCTTTCTTT.

This clone was observed a single time. V and J are TRBV5-1 and TRBJ2-1, with 8 bases aligning to TRBD2. Unmatched junction bases numbered 26, after V lost 3 bases and J lost 6 bases. Germline V lookup: CDR1 SGHRS, CDR2 YFSETQ. This CDR3 has 21 amino acids. In DNA form, the CDR3 reads TGCGCCAGCAGCTCCTCTAACGGACTAGCCAATGCCATTCCTCCGGGCAATGAGCAGTTCTTC. Translated, it gives CASSSSNGLANAIPPGNEQFF.

The chain uses TRBV2 and TRBJ1-4; D possibly corresponds to TRBD1 (5 bases). Looked up from germline, CDR1 is SNHLY and CDR2 is FYNNEI. Trimming removed 4 bases at V and 0 bases at J, with 9 bases between. The CDR3 extends over 15 amino acids. CDR3 DNA sequence: TGTGCCAGCAGTGGTGGACACGCAACTAATGAAAAACTGTTTTTT. It codes for CASSGGHATNEKLFF.

This chain links TRBV6-1 with TRBJ1-3; 7 bases are shared with TRBD1. The CDR3 loop spans 14 amino acids. Germline V gene lookup returns CDR1 MNHNS and CDR2 SASEGT. The V segment lost 3 bases and the J segment 8 bases; nucleotides outside the gene matches: 7. CDR3: CASSERQGRDTIYF. The CDR3 DNA follows: TGTGCCAGCAGTGAGCGACAGGGTAGGGACACCATATATTTT.

The V gene is TRBV25-1, the J gene TRBJ1-2, with D possibly TRBD1 on 5 matching bases. Germline values: CDR1 MGHDK, CDR2 SYGVNS. The CDR3 extends over 15 amino acids. V was shortened by 3 bases and J by 2 bases, with 13 bases between the two germline ends. In DNA form, the CDR3 reads TGTGCCAGCAGTGACAGGGTCGGGGGGAACTATGGCTACACCTTC. It specifies CASSDRVGGNYGYTF.

The table lists this clone with a count of one. The V call is TRBV14, the J call TRBJ2-1, with 8 bases that match TRBD2. CDR3 length equals 15 residues. V lost 4 bases and J lost 8; bases outside the gene matches: 10. Germline CDR1 and CDR2: SGHDN and FVKESK. The CDR3 loop is CASSPSGGGLYEQFF. The DNA of the CDR3 is TGTGCCAGCAGCCCCTCGGGAGGGGGATTGTATGAGCAGTTCTTC. The entire variable domain, with the rest obtained from reference TRBV14 and TRBJ2-1, is as follows: EAGVTQFPSHSVIEKGQTVTLRCDPISGHDNLYWYRRVMGKEIKFLLHFVKESKQDESGMPNNRFLAERTGGTYSTLKVQPAELEDSGVYFCASSPSGGGLYEQFFGPGTRLTVL.

About this clone itself: Mismatch with germline at one junction end may stem from a read error. V gene TRBV7-6 combines with J gene TRBJ2-2; 10 positions match TRBD2. The CDR3 sequence is 15 residues long. Germline-derived CDR1 and CDR2 are SGHVS and FNYEAQ. The CDR3 DNA sequence: TGTGCCAGCAGCCTAGCCAGCGGGAGGGCCGGGGAGCTGTTTTTT. This translates into CASSLASGRAGELFF.

This chain joins TRBV7-7 and TRBJ2-2; the D gene is possibly TRBD1 (6 bases). This CDR3 is 14 amino acids long. Germline V gene sequence: CDR1 SSHAT, CDR2 FNYEAQ (reference sequence). Deletions cut 3 bases from V and 1 base from J, with 6 bases between. The chain's CDR3 is CASSLGQNTGELFF. CDR3 nucleotides: TGTGCCAGCAGCTTGGGACAGAACACCGGGGAGCTGTTTTTT. The whole variable domain, filled in from reference TRBV7-7 and TRBJ2-2, reads GAGVSQSPRYKVTKRGQDVTLRCDPISSHATLYWYQQALGQGPEFLTYFNYEAQPDKSGLPSDRFSAERPEGSISTLTIQRTEQRDSAMYRCASSLGQNTGELFFGEGSRLTVL.

The rearrangement uses TRBV2 and TRBJ1-5; D is possibly TRBD1 (5 bases). Trimming shortened V by 2 bases and J by 12 bases, and 14 bases separated the two germline ends. The CDR3 contains 13 residues. Germline lookup yields CDR1 SNHLY and CDR2 FYNNEI. CDR3 protein: CASSESGRGNQHF. For the CDR3, the DNA is TGTGCCAGCAGTGAATCAGGGCGCGGCAACCAGCATTTT.

The chain has TRBV19 and TRBJ1-1; no clear D gene. The germline V and J ends were trimmed by 3 bases and 4 bases, with 18 bases remaining between them. This CDR3 is 16 amino acids long. Germline CDR1 LNHDA, CDR2 SQIVND (reference sequence). CDR3 amino acids: CASSIEGDATGTEAFF. For the CDR3, the DNA is TGTGCCAGTAGTATTGAGGGCGATGCAACGGGCACTGAAGCTTTCTTT.

This clone was observed once. V gene TRBV9 combines with J gene TRBJ2-1, with 11 bases that match TRBD2. Germline V gene data show CDR1 as SGDLS and CDR2 as YYNGEE. This CDR3 spans 16 amino acids. V was pared by 0 bases and J by 5 bases, with 4 bases of the junction left unmatched. The chain's CDR3 is CASSVATLAGDNEQFF. The CDR3 DNA is TGTGCCAGCAGCGTAGCTACACTAGCGGGAGACAATGAGCAGTTCTTC.

This sequence joins TRBV19 and TRBJ2-5; TRBD2 aligns across 11 bases. This CDR3 is 17 amino acids long. V lost 2 bases, J lost 0 bases, and 5 bases stayed unmatched. Per germline, CDR1 LNHDA and CDR2 SQIVND (reference sequence). CDR3 sequence: CASSILILAGDQETQYF. CDR3 nucleotide sequence: TGTGCCAGTAGTATACTTATACTAGCGGGAGACCAAGAGACCCAGTACTTC.

The genes are TRBV5-1 and TRBJ1-4; the D is unclear. Trimming took off 5 bases at V and 0 bases at J, with 8 bases between the two ends. CDR1 SGHRS and CDR2 YFSETQ come from the germline V gene. CDR3 length: 14 amino acids. The chain's CDR3 is CASRFRATNEKLFF. Here the CDR3 DNA reads TGCGCCAGCAGATTTCGAGCAACTAATGAAAAACTGTTTTTT.

The chain has TRBV28 and TRBJ1-1, with TRBD1 matching over 7 bases. This CDR3 has 15 amino acids. The V and J ends lost 3 bases and 4 bases, in that order; junction bases with no gene match: 8. CDR1 is MDHEN, CDR2 SYDVKM, per germline. CDR3 DNA sequence: TGTGCCAGCAGTTTCTTTGACAGGGTTGGCACTGAAGCTTTCTTT. Amino acids: CASSFFDRVGTEAFF.

The chain employs TRBV7-2 and TRBJ2-3, with D perhaps matching TRBD2 (6 bases). V lost 4 bases and J 11 bases, leaving 10 bases between the germline ends. The CDR3 totals 11 residues. Germline CDR1 is SGHTA and CDR2 is FQGNSA. Written as DNA, the CDR3 is TGTGCCAGCAGCTCGGGACTTGAGCAGTATTTT. It yields the protein CASSSGLEQYF.

The chain links TRBV10-1 to TRBJ2-7; D perhaps matches TRBD1 (6 bases). The CDR3 covers 14 residues. V was shortened by 9 bases and J by 2 bases, with 17 bases between the two germline ends. Germline V gene sequence: CDR1 WNHNN, CDR2 SYGVQD (reference sequence). In DNA, the CDR3 is TGCGCCAGGTCCTCTCGCAGGGGCCCCTACGAGCAGTACTTC. Protein: CARSSRRGPYEQYF.

The chain couples TRBV2 to TRBJ2-2; D remains unclear. Germline CDR1 SNHLY, CDR2 FYNNEI. V lost 1 base and J lost 4, with 4 bases in between. The CDR3 length is 13 residues. CDR3 region: CASSEGATGELFF. The DNA for the CDR3 is TGTGCCAGCAGTGAAGGAGCCACCGGGGAGCTGTTTTTT.

This clone was observed a few times. The chain carries TRBV6-5 and TRBJ2-7; D perhaps matches TRBD2 (5 bases). The germline gives CDR1 MNHEY, CDR2 SVGAGI. Trimming removed 7 bases at V and 0 bases at J, with 13 bases between. The length of the CDR3 is 14 residues. CDR3 in DNA: TGTGCCAGCAAGGCGGGCTATAGCTCCTACGAGCAGTACTTC. Its translation: CASKAGYSSYEQYF.

The CDR3 sequence: CSVPSRGPLYF. The CDR3 bases are TGCAGTGTACCCAGCAGGGGACCGCTGTACTTC. The chain links TRBV20-1 to TRBJ2-5; D may be TRBD1 (6 bases). Germline-derived CDR1 and CDR2 are DFQATT and SNEGSKA (reference sequence). The V end was cut by 7 bases, the J end by 13 bases, with 19 bases between. This CDR3 has 11 residues.

V and J are TRBV19 and TRBJ2-3; D remains unclear. Germline V gene sequence: CDR1 LNHDA, CDR2 SQIVND (reference sequence). V lost 1 base to trimming and J lost 5 bases, with 13 bases between them. The CDR3 is 15 residues long. The CDR3 region has the DNA TGTGCCAGTAGTATAGTGGCAGGTGGTATAGATACGCAGTATTTT. Translating it yields CASSIVAGGIDTQYF.

This chain links TRBV18 with TRBJ2-7, with TRBD1 matching over 7 bases. Trimming cost V 4 bases and J 4 bases; bases outside gene matches: 7. The CDR3 totals 14 residues. CDR1 and CDR2 from the germline V gene are KGHSH and LQKENI. For the CDR3, the DNA is TGTGCCAGCTCACACCCGGGACAGTCATACGAGCAGTACTTC. Amino acids: CASSHPGQSYEQYF.

The chain links TRBV20-1 to TRBJ2-7; TRBD2 aligns across 7 bases. The junction had 2 bases not matched to a gene; V was cut back by 3 bases and J by 0 bases. Germline V gene data show CDR1 as DFQATT and CDR2 as SNEGSKA (reference sequence). This CDR3 region has 13 residues. The CDR3 loop is CSASTSVSYEQYF. The CDR3 DNA follows: TGCAGTGCTAGTACTAGCGTCTCCTACGAGCAGTACTTC.

The chain couples TRBV24-1 to TRBJ1-6, with TRBD1 identical over 7 bases. Germline-derived CDR1 and CDR2 are KGHDR and SFDVKD. V shed 9 bases, J shed 9 bases, and the junction held 7 bases outside the gene matches. This CDR3 spans 13 amino acids. The CDR3 DNA follows: TGTGCCACCCCGGGACAGCGACCTTCACCCCTCCACTTT. This gives the protein CATPGQRPSPLHF.

With regard to this clone: One end of the junction fails to match germline, which may point to a read error. This chain links TRBV6-1 with TRBJ1-5; 9 nucleotides agree with TRBD1. The CDR3 totals 16 residues. CDR1 and CDR2 from the germline V gene are MNHNS and SASEGT. The CDR3 DNA sequence: TGTGCCAGCACTGAACGGGGACAGGGAGTCTATCAGCCCCAGCATTTT. This codes for CASTERGQGVYQPQHF.

There are many counts of this clone. V gene TRBV2 combines with J gene TRBJ2-7; no reliable D call. CDR1 and CDR2 (germline): SNHLY, FYNNEI. Trimming cost V 8 bases and J 6 bases, with 14 bases left between them. CDR3 length: 12 amino acids. The CDR3 bases are TGTGCCAGCGCTATGAGTATCCGCGAGCAGTACTTC. Its protein is CASAMSIREQYF. Full variable domain (missing parts from reference TRBV2 and TRBJ2-7): EPEVTQTPSHQVTQMGQEVILRCVPISNHLYFYWYRQILGQKVEFLVSFYNNEISEKSEIFDDQFSVERPDGSNFTLKIRSTKLEDSAMYFCASAMSIREQYFGPGTRLTVT.

The V gene is TRBV15, the J gene TRBJ2-1; weak D call: TRBD2 (5 bases). CDR1 and CDR2 (germline): LNHNV, YYDKDF (reference sequence). V was pared by 1 base and J by 9 bases, with 10 bases between. The CDR3 sequence is 13 residues long. The CDR3 nucleotides read TGTGCCACCAGCAGAGCTCTTCGGGGTGAGCAGTTCTTC. Protein product: CATSRALRGEQFF.

This sequence joins TRBV6-2 or TRBV6-3 and TRBJ2-3, with 11 bases lining up with TRBD2. Trimming took 2 bases from V and 6 from J; bases not matched to a gene: 7. The CDR3 covers 16 residues. CDR1 is MNHEY, CDR2 SVGEGT, per germline. This CDR3 is CASSYVLAGGFDTQYF. The DNA for the CDR3 is TGTGCCAGCAGTTACGTCCTAGCGGGGGGATTTGATACGCAGTATTTT.

The rearrangement joins TRBV4-3 to TRBJ2-3, with D perhaps TRBD1 (6 bases). With 1 base removed from V and 2 bases from J, the gap between germline ends came to 10 bases. This CDR3 is built from 15 residues. CDR1 LGHNA and CDR2 YSLEER come from the germline V gene. The CDR3 loop reads CASSQGGLYTDTQYF. Here the CDR3 DNA reads TGCGCCAGCAGCCAAGGGGGGCTTTACACAGATACGCAGTATTTT.

This clone was detected only once. V usage is TRBV5-5 and J usage is TRBJ2-5; no firm D call. The V gene's germline CDR1 is SGHKS and CDR2 YYEKEE (reference sequence). The V and J ends lost 2 bases and 5 bases respectively, with 13 bases between them. The CDR3 consists of 14 residues. CDR3 sequence (DNA): TGTGCCAGCAGCTTCGTACTATCCCGTGAGACCCAGTACTTC. It is translated as CASSFVLSRETQYF.